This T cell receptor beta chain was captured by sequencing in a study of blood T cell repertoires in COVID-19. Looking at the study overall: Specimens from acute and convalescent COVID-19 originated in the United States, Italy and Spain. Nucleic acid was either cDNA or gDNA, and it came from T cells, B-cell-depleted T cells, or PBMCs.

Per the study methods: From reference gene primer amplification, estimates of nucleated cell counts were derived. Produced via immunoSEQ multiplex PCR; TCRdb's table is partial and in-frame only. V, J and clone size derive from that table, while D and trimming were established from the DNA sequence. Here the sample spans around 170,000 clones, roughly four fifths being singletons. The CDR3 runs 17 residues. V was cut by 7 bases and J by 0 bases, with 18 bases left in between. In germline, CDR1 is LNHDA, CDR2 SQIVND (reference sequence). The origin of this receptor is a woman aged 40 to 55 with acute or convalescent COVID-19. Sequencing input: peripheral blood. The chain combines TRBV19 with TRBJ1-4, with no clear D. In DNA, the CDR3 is TGTGCCAGTACCGTCATCAGTCGGGATTCAACTAATGAAAAACTGTTTTTT. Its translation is CASTVISRDSTNEKLFF.